Included here is one T cell receptor beta chain sequence, with context. These data belong to a study of T cell responses to AZD1222 COVID-19 vaccine. Method: immunoSEQ multiplex PCR; TCRdb's copy keeps in-frame clones and lacks some. Counted here are about 110,000 clones, about 94% occurring once; the ten biggest clones make up 2.9%. This CDR3 contains 19 residues. Trimming took off 0 bases at V and 4 bases at J, with 22 bases between the two ends. CDR1 LGHNT and CDR2 FRNRAP come from the germline V gene. The input for sequencing was peripheral blood, taken 28 days after the second AZD1222 dose. The receptor was derived from an adult who received the AZD1222 COVID-19 vaccine. The chain carries TRBV12-5 and TRBJ1-5; a possible D gene is TRBD1 (6 bases). CDR3 loop: CASGLVPLARTGPNQPQHF. Written as DNA, the CDR3 is TGTGCTAGTGGTTTGGTACCCTTGGCCCGTACAGGGCCTAATCAGCCCCAGCATTTT.